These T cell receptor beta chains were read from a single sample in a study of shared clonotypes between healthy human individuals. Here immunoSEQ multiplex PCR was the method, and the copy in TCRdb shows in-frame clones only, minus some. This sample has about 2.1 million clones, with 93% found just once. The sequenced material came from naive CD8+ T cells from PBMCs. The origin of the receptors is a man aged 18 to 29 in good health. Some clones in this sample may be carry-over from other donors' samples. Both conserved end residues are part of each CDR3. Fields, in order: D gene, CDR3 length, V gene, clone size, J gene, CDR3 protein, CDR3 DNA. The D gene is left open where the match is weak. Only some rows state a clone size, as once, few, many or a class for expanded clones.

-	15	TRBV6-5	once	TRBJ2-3	CASSWAGPSTDTQYF	TGTGCCAGCAGTTGGGCGGGGCCTAGCACAGATACGCAGTATTTT
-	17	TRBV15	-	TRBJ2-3	CATSRERTSRSPDTQYF	TGTGCCACCAGCAGAGAAAGGACGTCCAGGAGCCCAGATACGCAGTATTTT
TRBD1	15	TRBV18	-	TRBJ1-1	CASSVGRGLNTEAFF	TGTGCCAGCTCAGTGGGCAGGGGGCTGAACACTGAAGCTTTCTTT
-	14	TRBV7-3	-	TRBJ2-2	CASSPGLAAGELFF	TGTGCCAGCAGCCCGGGACTTGCCGCCGGGGAGCTGTTTTTT
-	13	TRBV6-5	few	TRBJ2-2	CASGEAPTGELFF	TGTGCCAGCGGGGAGGCCCCCACCGGGGAGCTGTTTTTT
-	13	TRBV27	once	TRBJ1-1	CASSPGLPPEAFF	TGTGCCAGCAGTCCTGGGCTGCCGCCTGAAGCTTTCTTT
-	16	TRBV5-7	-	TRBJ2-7	CASSSRAGPSSYEQYF	TGTGCCAGCAGCTCTAGGGCAGGACCGAGCTCCTACGAGCAGTACTTC
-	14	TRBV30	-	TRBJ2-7	CAWSDTEGVGEQYF	TGTGCCTGGAGTGATACCGAGGGGGTAGGCGAGCAGTACTTC
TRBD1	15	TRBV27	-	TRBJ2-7	CASTPGTVPSYEQYF	TGTGCCAGCACTCCCGGGACAGTTCCCTCCTACGAGCAGTACTTC
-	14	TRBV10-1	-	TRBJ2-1	CASSALRSYNEQFF	TGCGCCAGCAGTGCACTCCGCTCCTACAATGAGCAGTTCTTC
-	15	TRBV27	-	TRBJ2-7	CASTPRAGSYYEQYF	TGTGCCAGCACCCCCAGGGCAGGTTCTTACTACGAGCAGTACTTC
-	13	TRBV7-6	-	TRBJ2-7	CASSSGDSYEQYF	TGTGCCAGCAGCTCCGGAGACAGCTACGAGCAGTACTTC
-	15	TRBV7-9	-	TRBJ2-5	CASSQRGQRQETQYF	TGTGCCAGCAGCCAACGCGGACAGAGACAAGAGACCCAGTACTTC
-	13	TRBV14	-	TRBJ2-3	CASSQGLQYTQYF	TGTGCCAGCAGCCAGGGTCTCCAGTATACGCAGTATTTT
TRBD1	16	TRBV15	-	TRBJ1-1	CATSPDRGLGHTEAFF	TGTGCCACCAGCCCAGACAGGGGGCTGGGGCACACTGAAGCTTTCTTT
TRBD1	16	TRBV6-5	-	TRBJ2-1	CASSYTDRVAYNEQFF	TGTGCCAGCAGTTACACCGACAGGGTGGCCTACAATGAGCAGTTCTTC
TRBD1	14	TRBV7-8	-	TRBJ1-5	CASSAAQGNQPQHF	TGTGCCAGCAGCGCCGCACAGGGGAATCAGCCCCAGCATTTT
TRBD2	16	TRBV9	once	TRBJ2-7	CASSPSQAGGSYEQYF	TGTGCCAGCAGCCCGTCACAAGCGGGAGGCTCCTACGAGCAGTACTTC
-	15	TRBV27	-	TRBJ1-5	CASSLHASYNQPQHF	TGTGCCAGCAGTTTACATGCAAGTTACAATCAGCCCCAGCATTTT
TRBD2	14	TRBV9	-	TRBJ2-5	CASSVGLAQETQYF	TGTGCCAGCAGCGTGGGACTAGCCCAAGAGACCCAGTACTTC
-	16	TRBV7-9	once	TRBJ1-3	CASSGGGGPSGNTIYF	TGTGCCAGCAGTGGGGGGGGCGGCCCCTCTGGAAACACCATATATTTT
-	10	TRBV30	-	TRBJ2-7	CAWSGYEQYF	TGTGCCTGGAGTGGCTACGAGCAGTACTTC
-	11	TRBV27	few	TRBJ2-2	CASSLAGELFF	TGTGCCAGCAGTTTGGCCGGGGAGCTGTTTTTT
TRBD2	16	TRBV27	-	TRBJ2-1	CASRVAGESSYNEQFF	TGTGCCAGCAGAGTAGCGGGGGAAAGCTCCTACAATGAGCAGTTCTTC
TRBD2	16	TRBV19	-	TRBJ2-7	CASSISGAGAFYEQYF	TGTGCCAGTAGTATTAGCGGGGCAGGGGCCTTCTACGAGCAGTACTTC
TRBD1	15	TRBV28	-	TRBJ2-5	CASSLDRDGLETQYF	TGTGCCAGCAGTCTGGACAGGGACGGGCTGGAGACCCAGTACTTC
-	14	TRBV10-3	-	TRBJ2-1	CAISDTEDYNEQFF	TGTGCCATCAGTGACACAGAAGACTACAATGAGCAGTTCTTC
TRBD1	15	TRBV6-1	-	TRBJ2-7	CASRGLRTGSWEQYF	TGTGCCAGCAGGGGTTTGAGGACAGGAAGCTGGGAGCAGTACTTC
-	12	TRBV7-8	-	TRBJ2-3	CASSLSTDTQYF	TGTGCCAGCAGCCTAAGCACAGATACGCAGTATTTT
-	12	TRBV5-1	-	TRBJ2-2	CASSLQSGELFF	TGCGCCAGCAGCTTGCAGTCCGGGGAGCTGTTTTTT
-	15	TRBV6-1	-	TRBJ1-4	CASSEYRGNNEKLFF	TGTGCCAGCAGTGAATATAGGGGTAATAATGAAAAACTGTTTTTT
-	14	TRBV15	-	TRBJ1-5	CATSRDRGVQPQHF	TGTGCCACCAGCAGAGATCGTGGCGTCCAGCCCCAGCATTTT
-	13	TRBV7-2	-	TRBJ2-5	CASSPRTEETQYF	TGTGCCAGCAGCCCTCGGACGGAAGAGACCCAGTACTTC
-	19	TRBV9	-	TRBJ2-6	CASSVAVGSPSSGANVLTF	TGTGCCAGCAGCGTAGCTGTGGGCAGCCCTAGCTCTGGGGCCAACGTCCTGACTTTC
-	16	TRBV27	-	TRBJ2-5	CASSLWGPGDQETQYF	TGTGCCAGCAGTTTATGGGGACCCGGGGACCAAGAGACCCAGTACTTC
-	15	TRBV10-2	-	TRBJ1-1	CASSESGQWNTEAFF	TGCGCCAGCAGTGAGTCCGGACAATGGAACACTGAAGCTTTCTTT
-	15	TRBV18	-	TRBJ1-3	CASSVDRISGNTIYF	TGTGCCAGCTCCGTGGACCGGATCTCTGGAAACACCATATATTTT
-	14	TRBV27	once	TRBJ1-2	CASSLGAGVLGYTF	TGTGCCAGCAGTTTAGGTGCAGGGGTGCTAGGCTACACCTTC
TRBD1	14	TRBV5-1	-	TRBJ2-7	CASSHRDSPYEQYF	TGCGCCAGCAGCCACCGGGACAGCCCCTACGAGCAGTACTTC
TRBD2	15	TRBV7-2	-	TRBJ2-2	CASSSISGIGGELFF	TGTGCCAGCAGCTCTATTAGCGGGATTGGCGGGGAGCTGTTTTTT
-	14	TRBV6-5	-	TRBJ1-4	CASSENVGNEKLFF	TGTGCCAGCAGTGAAAACGTCGGTAATGAAAAACTGTTTTTT
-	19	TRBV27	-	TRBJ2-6	CASMEIVSKGVSGANVLTF	TGTGCCAGCATGGAGATCGTTTCTAAAGGGGTCTCTGGGGCCAACGTCCTGACTTTC
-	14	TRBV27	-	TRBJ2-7	CASSGNPNSYEQYF	TGTGCCAGCAGTGGAAATCCCAATTCCTACGAGCAGTACTTC
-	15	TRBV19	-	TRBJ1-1	CASSITGRWNTEAFF	TGTGCCAGTAGTATTACCGGACGTTGGAACACTGAAGCTTTCTTT